This TCR beta chain was identified in a study of blood T cell repertoires in COVID-19. Study-wide background: The origin of the acute and convalescent COVID-19 samples was the United States, Italy and Spain. T cells, B-cell-depleted T cells, or PBMCs provided the cDNA or gDNA that served as material.

This CDR3 region has 18 residues. Germline values: CDR1 SGHAT, CDR2 FQNNGV. Trimming pared 4 bases from V and 7 bases from J, leaving 25 bases between. Enrolled during active infection, Seattle patients were then followed longitudinally. How the authors handled the data: Amplified reference gene primers provided the basis for estimating nucleated cell counts. Repertoires were generated with immunoSEQ multiplex PCR, while TCRdb's copy carries only in-frame clones and drops some. The DNA gave D and trimming, while V, J and clone size come from that table. Among about 200,000 clones, about 93% were seen once, and the ten largest hold around 0.8%.

Sequencing input: peripheral blood. The clonotype originates from a young man with COVID-19, enrolled during active disease. This chain links TRBV11-2 with TRBJ2-2; D may be TRBD1 (7 bases). CDR3 DNA sequence: TGTGCCAGCAGCTGGAGGAGGGACAGCACCCTGCGGGGCGGGGAGCTGTTTTTT. It specifies CASSWRRDSTLRGGELFF.